Below are 29 T cell receptor beta chains sequenced from a single sample in a study of graft-versus-host responses after intestinal transplantation. Generated by immunoSEQ multiplex PCR, the TCRdb table keeps only in-frame clones and is missing some. The table shows over 90,000 clones, with 91% occurring only once. These receptors have no identified antigens. The sequences come from unstimulated CD8+ T cells sorted from spleen or lymph node cells, collected before intestinal transplant. The receptors originated from a human donor who received an intestinal transplant.

This clone was counted between two and nine times. The CDR3 protein is CASSFGGSYEQYF. DNA for the CDR3: TGTGCCAGCAGTTTTGGAGGCTCCTACGAGCAGTACTTC. This chain connects TRBV27 to TRBJ2-7; TRBD2 is a possible D gene (5 bases). V was shortened by 3 bases and J by 0 bases, with 6 bases between the two germline ends. Per germline, CDR1 MNHEY and CDR2 SMNVEV (reference sequence). The CDR3 runs 13 residues.

V gene TRBV6-6 combines with J gene TRBJ1-5; D not resolved. CDR3 length: 13 residues. Germline V gene data show CDR1 as MNHNY and CDR2 as SVGAGI (reference sequence). V lost 2 bases, J lost 4 bases, and 6 bases lay in between. The CDR3 loop is CASSYGENQPQHF. CDR3 in DNA: TGTGCCAGCAGTTACGGAGAAAATCAGCCCCAGCATTTT.

The V and J genes are TRBV9 and TRBJ1-4; 7 bases agree with TRBD1. The V gene's germline CDR1 is SGDLS and CDR2 YYNGEE. V shed 4 bases, J shed 3 bases, and the junction held 3 bases outside the gene matches. The CDR3 runs to 14 residues. The CDR3 loop reads CASSSGQPNEKLFF. The CDR3 DNA reads TGTGCCAGCAGCTCGGGACAGCCTAATGAAAAACTGTTTTTT. Supplemented by reference TRBV9 and TRBJ1-4, the full variable domain reads DSGVTQTPKHLITATGQRVTLRCSPRSGDLSVYWYQQSLDQGLQFLIQYYNGEERAKGNILERFSAQQFPDLHSELNLSSLELGDSALYFCASSSGQPNEKLFFGSGTQLSVL.

This sequence joins TRBV19 and TRBJ1-5; 9 positions match TRBD1. Germline V gives CDR1 LNHDA, CDR2 SQIVND (reference sequence). The CDR3 totals 15 residues. Germline trimming cut 7 bases from V and 6 bases from J; bases unmatched to any gene: 10. The CDR3 DNA reads TGTGCCAGTACCCCAAACAGGGGGCAAGGTCAGCCCCAGCATTTT. It is translated as CASTPNRGQGQPQHF.

Notes on this clone: At the DNA level, this CDR3 is encoded by other sequences in the same sample as well. This chain joins TRBV19 and TRBJ2-7; D is uncertain. Germline CDR1 LNHDA, CDR2 SQIVND (reference sequence). The CDR3 is 11 residues long. V lost 4 bases and J lost 3, with 4 bases in between. The CDR3 loop is CASSTGYEQYF. CDR3 coding DNA: TGTGCCAGTAGTACCGGCTACGAGCAGTACTTC.

The chain combines TRBV13 with TRBJ1-1, with 7 bases lining up with TRBD1. V dropped 5 bases and J dropped 1; count of bases not matched to a gene: 10. The CDR3 is made up of 16 amino acids. The germline V gene encodes CDR1 PRHDT and CDR2 FYEKMQ (reference sequence). CDR3 residues: CASSPEIGGANTEAFF. CDR3 bases: TGTGCCAGCAGCCCAGAGATAGGGGGCGCGAACACTGAAGCTTTCTTT.

V gene TRBV30 combines with J gene TRBJ2-7; a possible D gene is TRBD2 (5 bases). In germline, CDR1 is GTSNPN, CDR2 SVGIG (reference sequence). Trimming cost V 7 bases and J 0 bases, with 13 bases left between them. CDR3 length: 13 amino acids. CDR3 loop: CAFRTLSSYEQYF. The CDR3, as DNA: TGTGCCTTCAGGACTTTAAGCTCCTACGAGCAGTACTTC.

The J gene is TRBJ1-4, the V gene TRBV11-3; D remains ambiguous. CDR1 is SGHNT, CDR2 YENEEA, per germline. Trimming removed 6 bases at V and 8 bases at J, with 19 bases between. This CDR3 is built from 15 residues. As DNA, the CDR3 is TGTGCCAGCAGGTTGACCGCAGCGTCCGGCGAAAAACTGTTTTTT. Residues: CASRLTAASGEKLFF.

The V and J genes are TRBV5-4 and TRBJ2-1; the match to TRBD2 covers 7 bases. Losses at the gene ends were 1 base for V and 0 bases for J; bases not matched to a gene: 7. Germline CDR1 SGHNT, CDR2 YYREEE (reference sequence). This CDR3 spans 17 amino acids. As DNA, the CDR3 is TGTGCCAGCAGCTTGAAACGGACTAGGAGCTCCTACAATGAGCAGTTCTTC. Residues: CASSLKRTRSSYNEQFF. The complete variable domain, with remaining parts taken from reference TRBV5-4 and TRBJ2-1, reads ETGVTQSPTHLIKTRGQQVTLRCSSQSGHNTVSWYQQALGQGPQFIFQYYREEENGRGNFPPRFSGLQFPNYSSELNVNALELDDSALYLCASSLKRTRSSYNEQFFGPGTRLTVL.

The chain carries TRBV6-1 and TRBJ1-2; D is possibly TRBD1 (6 bases). The germline gives CDR1 MNHNS, CDR2 SASEGT. V was shortened by 6 bases and J by 7 bases, with 12 bases between the two germline ends. CDR3 size: 12 residues. For the CDR3, the DNA is TGTGCCAGCAGGGAGACAGGAATTGGCTACACCTTC. This encodes CASRETGIGYTF.

The chain links TRBV19 to TRBJ2-1; TRBD1 matches 12 bases. The V and J ends lost 5 bases and 15 bases, in that order; junction bases with no gene match: 5. The CDR3 is 12 amino acids. The germline gives CDR1 LNHDA, CDR2 SQIVND (reference sequence). In nucleotides, the CDR3 is TGTGCCAGTAGTGGGGGGACAGGGGGCAGGTTCTTC. It codes for CASSGGTGGRFF.

Written as DNA, the CDR3 is TGCGCCAGCAGCCCCCAGGGGGGTCGGGAGCGGGCCGGGGAGCTGTTTTTT. It yields the protein CASSPQGGRERAGELFF. The rearrangement links TRBV4-1 to TRBJ2-2; tentatively, D is TRBD1 (7 bases). Germline-derived CDR1 and CDR2 are MGHRA and YSYEKL. Trimming stripped 4 bases from V and 6 bases from J, with 21 bases between. The length of the CDR3 is 17 residues.

This rearrangement joins TRBV10-3 to TRBJ1-5; D is perhaps TRBD1 (5 bases). Germline V gene lookup returns CDR1 ENHRY and CDR2 SYGVKD. The CDR3 is 15 amino acids. With 0 bases removed from V and 6 bases from J, the gap between germline ends came to 12 bases. The CDR3 reads CAISESVGTSQPQHF. CDR3 in DNA: TGTGCCATCAGTGAGTCCGTGGGGACTTCTCAGCCCCAGCATTTT.

This chain joins TRBV6-1 and TRBJ2-2; no definite D call. Trimming stripped 0 bases from V and 3 bases from J, with 17 bases between. The CDR3 covers 18 residues. The V gene's germline CDR1 is MNHNS and CDR2 SASEGT. The CDR3 coding sequence is TGTGCCAGCAGTGAAGCACCACACATTATCCAGGACACCGGGGAGCTGTTTTTT. Its protein product is CASSEAPHIIQDTGELFF.

This clone was counted a single time. CDR3 DNA: TGTGCCAGCAGTTTAGGCCTAGGGACAGGGTACTTCTTT. This encodes CASSLGLGTGYFF. The chain links TRBV27 to TRBJ1-1; 9 bases agree with TRBD1. Germline lookup yields CDR1 MNHEY and CDR2 SMNVEV (reference sequence). This CDR3 spans 13 amino acids. Trimming removed 2 bases from V and 14 bases from J; junction bases left unmatched: 9.

The CDR3 DNA follows: TGTGCCAGCAGCTTAGATCGAGGGACATTTCAGCAGTTCTTC. Its protein is CASSLDRGTFQQFF. The chain is built from TRBV11-2 and TRBJ2-1; D may be TRBD1 (6 bases). From germline, CDR1 is SGHAT and CDR2 FQNNGV. The V gene lost 0 bases and the J gene lost 11 bases, with 14 bases spanning the gap. This CDR3 has 14 amino acids.

This chain connects TRBV27 to TRBJ2-7, with 7 bases matching TRBD1. Germline lookup yields CDR1 MNHEY and CDR2 SMNVEV (reference sequence). The CDR3 has 13 amino acids. V lost 8 bases to trimming and J lost 2 bases; unmatched junction nucleotides: 6. CDR3 protein: CASGPGQTYEQYF. DNA for the CDR3: TGTGCCAGCGGTCCGGGACAGACCTACGAGCAGTACTTC.

As for this clone: One end of the junction varies from germline; a read error may be responsible. The sample carries other DNA sequences with the same CDR3. The chain links TRBV30 to TRBJ1-1; 12 bases agree with TRBD1. Germline loops: CDR1 GTSNPN, CDR2 SVGIG (reference sequence). The CDR3 runs 14 residues. CDR3 sequence reads: CAWSGDRGPTEAFF. CDR3 DNA: TGTGCCTGGAGTGGGGACAGGGGGCCTACTGAAGCCTTCTTT.

The chain links TRBV29-1 to TRBJ1-1; no firm D call. Trimming took off 5 bases at V and 5 bases at J, with 15 bases between the two ends. This CDR3 spans 13 amino acids. Germline loops: CDR1 SQVTM, CDR2 ANQGSEA. The CDR3 here is CSVLGFTSTEAFF. In DNA form, the CDR3 reads TGCAGCGTTCTTGGTTTTACTTCGACTGAAGCTTTCTTT.

J is TRBJ1-1 and V is TRBV7-2, with D possibly TRBD1 on 5 matching bases. Germline CDR1 and CDR2: SGHTA and FQGNSA. This CDR3 comprises 13 residues. Trimming pared 2 bases from V and 5 bases from J, leaving 9 bases between. The CDR3 bases are TGTGCCAGCAGCTTAAATGGGGGGACTGAAGCTTTCTTT. Translated, it gives CASSLNGGTEAFF. The variable domain in full, completed from reference TRBV7-2 and TRBJ1-1, reads GAGVSQSPSNKVTEKGKDVELRCDPISGHTALYWYRQSLGQGLEFLIYFQGNSAPDKSGLPSDRFSAERTGGSVSTLTIQRTQQEDSAVYLCASSLNGGTEAFFGQGTRLTVV.

A single count supports this clone. CDR3 nucleotide sequence: TGCGCCAGCAGCCAAGACCAGGGAAGGCAGCCCCAGCATTTT. Amino acids: CASSQDQGRQPQHF. V usage is TRBV4-1 and J usage is TRBJ1-5, with D tentatively TRBD1 (5 bases). CDR1 and CDR2 (germline): MGHRA, YSYEKL. The CDR3 loop spans 14 amino acids. Trimming shortened V by 0 bases and J by 7 bases, and 10 bases separated the two germline ends.

The chain employs TRBV19 and TRBJ2-3; D gene uncertain. CDR1 and CDR2 from the germline V gene are LNHDA and SQIVND (reference sequence). The CDR3 is made up of 13 amino acids. V dropped 3 bases and J dropped 2 bases, with 6 bases sitting between them. As DNA, the CDR3 is TGTGCCAGTAGTATGGCGGCCACAGATACGCAGTATTTT. As protein: CASSMAATDTQYF.

The sample holds a few counts of this clone. CDR3 sequence (DNA): TGTGCCTGGAGTCCAGGGATCCCCTACGAGCAGTACTTC. Protein product: CAWSPGIPYEQYF. The rearrangement uses TRBV30 and TRBJ2-7; maybe TRBD1 (5 bases). The CDR3 is 13 residues long. Germline V gene sequence: CDR1 GTSNPN, CDR2 SVGIG (reference sequence). Trimming stripped 2 bases from V and 2 bases from J, with 10 bases between. Full variable domain (remainder filled in from reference TRBV30 and TRBJ2-7): SQTIHQWPATLVQPVGSPLSLECTVEGTSNPNLYWYRQAAGRGLQLLFYSVGIGQISSEVPQNLSASRPQDRQFILSSKKLLLSDSGFYLCAWSPGIPYEQYFGPGTRLTVT.

This chain connects TRBV30 to TRBJ1-1; perhaps TRBD1 as D (5 bases). Germline V CDR1 and CDR2: GTSNPN, SVGIG (reference sequence). CDR3 size: 12 residues. V lost 1 base and J 5 bases, leaving 8 bases between the germline ends. The CDR3 DNA reads TGTGCCTGGAGTGACGGGGGGACTGAAGCTTTCTTT. Translation gives CAWSDGGTEAFF. The full variable domain, its missing parts supplied by reference TRBV30 and TRBJ1-1, is SQTIHQWPATLVQPVGSPLSLECTVEGTSNPNLYWYRQAAGRGLQLLFYSVGIGQISSEVPQNLSASRPQDRQFILSSKKLLLSDSGFYLCAWSDGGTEAFFGQGTRLTVV.

Remarks on this clone: Other nucleotide sequences from this sample produce the same CDR3. J is TRBJ2-2 and V is TRBV7-6; possibly TRBD2 for D (7 bases). The CDR3 consists of 16 residues. Germline CDR1 reads SGHVS; CDR2 reads FNYEAQ. V lost 8 bases and J 2 bases, leaving 18 bases between the germline ends. The CDR3 DNA sequence: TGTGCCAGCTCATTCCCGGGGGGCCTAAACACCGGGGAGCTGTTTTTT. This encodes CASSFPGGLNTGELFF.

The chain joins TRBV6-5 to TRBJ2-5; maybe TRBD2 (6 bases). The CDR3 has 14 amino acids. The ends were cut back, 0 bases at V and 4 bases at J, with 9 bases in the middle. CDR1 MNHEY and CDR2 SVGAGI come from the germline V gene. This CDR3 is CASSYSQGGETQYF. The CDR3 region has the DNA TGTGCCAGCAGTTACTCCCAGGGAGGAGAGACCCAGTACTTC.

In nucleotides, the CDR3 is TGTGCCAGCAGCTTGGCCGGGTATAGCAATCAGCCCCAGCATTTT. Encoded protein: CASSLAGYSNQPQHF. The rearrangement links TRBV5-5 to TRBJ1-5; D is unresolved. Germline lookup yields CDR1 SGHKS and CDR2 YYEKEE (reference sequence). This CDR3 contains 15 residues. The V and J ends lost 0 bases and 0 bases respectively, with 7 bases between them.

The chain has TRBV4-3 and TRBJ2-1; TRBD1 matches 9 bases. CDR3 length: 16 residues. In germline, CDR1 is LGHNA, CDR2 YSLEER. Unmatched junction bases numbered 10, after V lost 5 bases and J lost 5 bases. CDR3 sequence reads: CASSTWTGVVDNEQFF. As DNA, the CDR3 is TGCGCCAGCAGCACCTGGACAGGGGTGGTGGACAATGAGCAGTTCTTC.

The V and J genes are TRBV19 and TRBJ1-3; weak D call: TRBD1 (5 bases). With 5 bases removed from V and 0 bases from J, the gap between germline ends came to 11 bases. Germline CDR1 and CDR2: LNHDA and SQIVND (reference sequence). The CDR3 extends over 15 amino acids. This chain's CDR3 is CASSFDSRSGNTIYF. The CDR3, as DNA: TGTGCCAGTAGTTTTGACAGCCGCTCTGGAAACACCATATATTTT.